These T cell receptor beta chains were read from a single sample in a study of technical replicates of blood from a handful of donors. Method: immunoSEQ multiplex PCR; TCRdb's copy keeps in-frame clones and lacks some. The sample lists about 74,000 clones, around 93% occurring once. Material: T cells isolated from PBMCs. The receptors derive from a human donor in good health. Each CDR3 is given with its conserved first and last residue. A D gene is named only where the DNA matches it firmly.

V	J	D	CDR3	DNA
TRBV14	TRBJ1-6	TRBD1	CASSVHRGFSPLHF	TGTGCCAGCAGCGTACACAGGGGCTTTTCACCCCTCCACTTT
TRBV5-1	TRBJ1-4	NA	CASSLLSATNEKLFF	TGCGCCAGCAGCTTGCTCAGTGCAACTAATGAAAAACTGTTTTTT
TRBV5-1	TRBJ1-1	NA	CASSLGTESTEAFF	TGCGCCAGCAGCTTGGGGACAGAGAGCACTGAAGCTTTCTTT
TRBV28	TRBJ1-1	TRBD1	CASSTTGTGITEAFF	TGTGCCAGCAGTACTACCGGGACAGGGATTACTGAAGCTTTCTTT
TRBV10-3	TRBJ2-7	NA	CAISDSYEQYF	TGTGCCATCAGCGACAGCTACGAGCAGTACTTC
TRBV23-1	TRBJ2-7	TRBD1	CASSQQDRVDEQYF	TGCGCCAGCAGTCAACAAGACAGGGTTGACGAGCAGTACTTC
TRBV11-2	TRBJ2-2	NA	CASSWAGGELFF	TGTGCCAGCAGCTGGGCCGGCGGGGAGCTGTTTTTT
TRBV12-5	TRBJ2-7	TRBD1	CASGDPEQGPIYEQYF	TGTGCTAGTGGGGACCCTGAACAGGGGCCTATCTACGAGCAGTACTTC
TRBV5-8	TRBJ2-7	TRBD1	CASSRGTGQHEQYF	TGTGCCAGCAGCCGCGGGACAGGTCAGCACGAGCAGTACTTC
TRBV10-3	TRBJ2-7	NA	CAISGGGAPYEQYF	TGTGCCATCAGTGGGGGCGGAGCACCATACGAGCAGTACTTC
TRBV5-1	TRBJ2-1	TRBD2	CASSPTSGPSNEQFF	TGCGCCAGCAGCCCGACTAGCGGTCCGAGCAATGAGCAGTTCTTC